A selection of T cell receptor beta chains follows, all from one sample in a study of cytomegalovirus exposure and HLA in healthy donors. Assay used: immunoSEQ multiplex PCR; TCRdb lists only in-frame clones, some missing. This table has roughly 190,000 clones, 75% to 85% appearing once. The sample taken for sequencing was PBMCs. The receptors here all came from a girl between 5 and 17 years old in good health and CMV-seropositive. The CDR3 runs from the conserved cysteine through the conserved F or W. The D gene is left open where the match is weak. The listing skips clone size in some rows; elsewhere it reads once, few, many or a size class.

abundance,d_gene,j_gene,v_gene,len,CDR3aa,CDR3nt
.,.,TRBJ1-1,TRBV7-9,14,CASRMTGLNTEAFF,TGTGCCAGCAGAATGACAGGTTTGAACACTGAAGCTTTCTTT
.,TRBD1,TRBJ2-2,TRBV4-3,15,CASSQQQGTTGELFF,TGCGCCAGCAGCCAACAACAGGGGACGACCGGGGAGCTGTTTTTT
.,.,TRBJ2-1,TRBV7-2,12,CASSQGWYEQFF,TGTGCCAGCAGCCAGGGATGGTATGAGCAGTTCTTC
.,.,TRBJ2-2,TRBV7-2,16,CASSLREVGGTGELFF,TGTGCCAGCAGCTTAAGGGAAGTCGGAGGCACCGGGGAGCTGTTTTTT
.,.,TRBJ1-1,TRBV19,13,CAGSLTANTEAFF,TGTGCCGGATCCCTGACAGCGAACACTGAAGCTTTCTTT
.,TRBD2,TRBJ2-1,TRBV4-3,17,CASSQDRAGGPDNEQFF,TGCGCCAGCAGCCAAGATAGGGCGGGGGGACCTGACAATGAGCAGTTCTTC
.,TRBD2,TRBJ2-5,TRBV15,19,CATSRVGTSGGEYQETQYF,TGTGCCACCAGCAGAGTGGGGACTAGCGGGGGGGAGTACCAAGAGACCCAGTACTTC
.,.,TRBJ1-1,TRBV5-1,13,CASSFGGNTEAFF,TGCGCCAGCAGCTTTGGAGGGAACACTGAAGCTTTCTTT
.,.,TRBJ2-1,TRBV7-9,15,CASSFSGRKNNEQFF,TGTGCCAGCAGCTTCTCAGGCAGAAAAAACAATGAGCAGTTCTTC
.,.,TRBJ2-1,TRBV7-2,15,CASSYRTTGYNEQFF,TGTGCCAGCAGCTACCGGACTACTGGCTACAATGAGCAGTTCTTC
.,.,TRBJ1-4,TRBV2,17,CASSLSPGPLLNEKLFF,TGTGCCAGCAGCCTTTCCCCAGGTCCGCTGTTGAATGAAAAACTGTTTTTT
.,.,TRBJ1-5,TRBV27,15,CASSPSPAGNQPQHF,TGTGCCAGCTCCCCTTCACCCGCGGGCAATCAGCCCCAGCATTTT
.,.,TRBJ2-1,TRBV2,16,CASILRGEGGDNEQFF,TGTGCCAGCATTCTCCGGGGTGAAGGTGGCGACAATGAGCAGTTCTTC
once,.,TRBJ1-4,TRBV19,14,CASSTQGYGEKLFF,TGTGCCAGTAGTACTCAGGGTTACGGTGAAAAACTGTTTTTT
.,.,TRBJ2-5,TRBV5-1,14,CASSLLGRQETQYF,TGCGCCAGCAGCTTGCTGGGGAGGCAAGAGACCCAGTACTTC
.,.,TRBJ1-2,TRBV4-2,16,CASSPPGGTTNYGYTF,TGTGCCAGCAGCCCCCCCGGTGGGACAACTAACTATGGCTACACCTTC
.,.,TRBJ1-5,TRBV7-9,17,CASSNDRPGERNQPQHF,TGTGCCAGCAGCAACGACCGCCCGGGAGAAAGAAATCAGCCCCAGCATTTT
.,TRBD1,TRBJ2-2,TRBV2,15,CASSEQTGPTGELFF,TGTGCCAGCAGTGAACAGACAGGGCCAACCGGGGAGCTGTTTTTT
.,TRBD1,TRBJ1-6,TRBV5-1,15,CASSPTTGDHSPLHF,TGCGCCAGCAGCCCTACTACAGGGGACCATTCACCCCTCCACTTT
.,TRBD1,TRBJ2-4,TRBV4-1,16,CASSHTTGVAKNIQYF,TGCGCCAGCAGCCATACGACAGGGGTTGCCAAAAACATTCAGTACTTC
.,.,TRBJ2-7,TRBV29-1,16,CSVVPSGVESSYEQYF,TGCAGCGTTGTTCCCTCAGGGGTCGAGTCCTCCTACGAGCAGTACTTC
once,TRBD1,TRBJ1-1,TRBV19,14,CASSMGQGNTEAFF,TGTGCCAGTAGTATGGGACAGGGAAACACTGAAGCTTTCTTT
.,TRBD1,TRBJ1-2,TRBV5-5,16,CASSPGTGAKNYGYTF,TGTGCCAGCAGTCCCGGGACAGGGGCCAAAAACTATGGCTACACCTTC
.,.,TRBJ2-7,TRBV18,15,CASSPQGLTGFQQYF,TGTGCCAGCTCACCACAGGGACTTACGGGATTCCAACAGTACTTC
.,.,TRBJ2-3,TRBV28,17,CASSPSISLTSTDTQYF,TGTGCCAGCAGTCCATCTATTAGCCTTACTAGCACAGATACGCAGTATTTT
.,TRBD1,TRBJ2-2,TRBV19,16,CASSIVPGQGTGELFF,TGTGCCAGTAGTATAGTTCCGGGACAGGGCACCGGGGAGCTGTTTTTT
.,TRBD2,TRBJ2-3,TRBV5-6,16,CASSTSPGGIPDTQYF,TGTGCCAGCAGCACCTCTCCGGGGGGGATTCCAGATACGCAGTATTTT
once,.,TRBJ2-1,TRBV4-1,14,CASSQDPSYNEQFF,TGCGCCAGCAGCCAAGATCCGTCCTACAATGAGCAGTTCTTC
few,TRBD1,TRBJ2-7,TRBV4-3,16,CASSQKPPGQVYEQYF,TGCGCCAGCAGCCAAAAGCCTCCGGGACAGGTCTACGAGCAGTACTTC
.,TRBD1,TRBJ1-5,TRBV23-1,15,CASSQQGAGNQPQHF,TGCGCCAGCAGTCAACAGGGGGCTGGCAATCAGCCCCAGCATTTT
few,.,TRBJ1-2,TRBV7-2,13,CASRPGRDHGYTF,TGTGCCAGCCGCCCGGGCAGGGATCATGGCTACACCTTC
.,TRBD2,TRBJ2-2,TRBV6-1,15,CASSELAGVGGELFF,TGTGCCAGCAGTGAACTAGCGGGGGTGGGCGGGGAGCTGTTTTTT
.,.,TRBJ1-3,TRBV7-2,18,CASSLARDALSSGNTIYF,TGTGCCAGCAGCTTAGCCCGGGATGCTTTAAGCTCTGGAAACACCATATATTTT
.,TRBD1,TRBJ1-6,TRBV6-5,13,CASNNRDRTPLHF,TGTGCCAGCAACAACCGGGACAGAACACCCCTCCACTTT
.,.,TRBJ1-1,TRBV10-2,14,CASSRTEMNTEAFF,TGCGCCAGCAGTAGGACAGAGATGAACACTGAAGCTTTCTTT
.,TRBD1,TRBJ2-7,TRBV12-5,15,CASGLAGGMGYEQYF,TGTGCTAGTGGTTTGGCAGGGGGTATGGGCTACGAGCAGTACTTC
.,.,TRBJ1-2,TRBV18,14,CASSPQTGRFRYTF,TGTGCCAGCTCACCACAAACAGGGCGGTTTCGCTACACCTTC
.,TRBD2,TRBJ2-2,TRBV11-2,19,CASSLVLFRRGENTGELFF,TGTGCCAGCAGCTTAGTTTTATTTCGCCGGGGGGAGAACACCGGGGAGCTGTTTTTT
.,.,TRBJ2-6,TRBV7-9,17,CSSSTRTESSGANVLTF,TGTTCCAGCAGCACCAGGACAGAAAGCTCTGGGGCCAACGTCCTGACTTTC
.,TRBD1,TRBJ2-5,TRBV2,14,CATTPGQGGETQYF,TGTGCCACTACACCGGGACAGGGAGGCGAGACCCAGTACTTC
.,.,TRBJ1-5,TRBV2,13,CASSAGEGQPQHF,TGTGCCAGCAGTGCTGGGGAGGGGCAGCCCCAGCATTTT
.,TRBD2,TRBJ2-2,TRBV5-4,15,CASSLASGRGGELFF,TGTGCCAGCAGCTTGGCTAGCGGTAGGGGCGGGGAGCTGTTTTTT
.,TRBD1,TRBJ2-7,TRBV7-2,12,CASSRDRGEQYF,TGTGCCAGCAGCCGCGACAGGGGCGAGCAGTACTTC
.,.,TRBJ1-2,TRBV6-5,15,CASSYVGQGGDGYTF,TGTGCCAGCAGTTACGTAGGGCAGGGCGGTGATGGCTACACCTTC
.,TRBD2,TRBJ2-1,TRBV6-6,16,CASSYFVTSGPNEQFF,TGTGCCAGCAGTTACTTTGTGACTAGCGGCCCCAATGAGCAGTTCTTC
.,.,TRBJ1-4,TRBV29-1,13,CSVDGSGAEKLFF,TGCAGCGTTGATGGGTCAGGGGCTGAAAAACTGTTTTTT
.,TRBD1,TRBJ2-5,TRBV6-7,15,CAIFPYRGLEETQYF,TGTGCCATTTTCCCCTACAGGGGGCTAGAAGAGACCCAGTACTTC
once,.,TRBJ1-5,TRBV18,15,CASSPPGQSNQPQHF,TGTGCCAGCTCACCACCAGGACAGAGCAATCAGCCCCAGCATTTT
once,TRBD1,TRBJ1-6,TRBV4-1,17,CASSHLTGGVAKSPLHF,TGCGCCAGCAGCCACCTGACAGGGGGCGTTGCGAAATCACCCCTCCACTTT
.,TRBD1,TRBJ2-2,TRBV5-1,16,CASSSQPGQGTGELFF,TGCGCCAGCAGCTCTCAGCCGGGACAGGGGACCGGGGAGCTGTTTTTT
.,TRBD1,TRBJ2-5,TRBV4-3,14,CASSPWDSKETQYF,TGCGCCAGCAGCCCGTGGGACAGTAAGGAGACCCAGTACTTC
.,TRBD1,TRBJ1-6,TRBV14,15,CASSQLGQGHSPLHF,TGTGCCAGCAGCCAGCTGGGACAGGGCCATTCACCCCTCCACTTT
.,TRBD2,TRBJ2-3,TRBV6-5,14,CASRLSGGPQAQYF,TGTGCCAGCAGGCTGAGCGGGGGGCCCCAAGCGCAGTATTTT
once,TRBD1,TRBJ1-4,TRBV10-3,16,CAISTSRQGGTEKLFF,TGTGCCATCAGCACCTCTCGACAGGGCGGCACTGAAAAACTGTTTTTT